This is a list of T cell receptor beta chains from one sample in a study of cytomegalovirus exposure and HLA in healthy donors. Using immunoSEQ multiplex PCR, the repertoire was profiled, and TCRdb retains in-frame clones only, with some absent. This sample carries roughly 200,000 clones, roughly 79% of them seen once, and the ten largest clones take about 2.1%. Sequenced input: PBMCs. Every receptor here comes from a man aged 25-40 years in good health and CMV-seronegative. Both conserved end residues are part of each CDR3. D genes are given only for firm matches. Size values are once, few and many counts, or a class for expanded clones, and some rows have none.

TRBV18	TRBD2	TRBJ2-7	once	TGTGCCAGCTCACCTCCGGGCGGGGGCTCCTACGAGCAGTACTTC	CASSPPGGGSYEQYF
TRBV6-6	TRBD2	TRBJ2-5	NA	TGTGCCAGCAGTTACGGGGGGGTGGGAGAGACCCAGTACTTC	CASSYGGVGETQYF
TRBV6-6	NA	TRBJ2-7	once	TGTGCCACAGAAGGACTATTCTACGAGCAGTACTTC	CATEGLFYEQYF
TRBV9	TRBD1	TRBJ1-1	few	TGTGCCAGCAGCCCGTGGACAGGGAAAGGTACTGAAGCTTTCTTT	CASSPWTGKGTEAFF
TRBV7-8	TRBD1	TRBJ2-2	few	TGTGCCAGCAGCTTGGACAGGGCTACCGGGGAGCTGTTTTTT	CASSLDRATGELFF
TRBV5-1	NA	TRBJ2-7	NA	TGCGCCAGCAGCTTGGCCTTTCTAGCTAACGAGCAGTACTTC	CASSLAFLANEQYF
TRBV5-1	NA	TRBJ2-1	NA	TGCGCCAGCAGCTCGACAGCCTACAATGAGCAGTTCTTC	CASSSTAYNEQFF
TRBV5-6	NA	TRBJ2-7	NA	TGTGCCAGCAGCTTCTACTCCTACGAGCAGTACTTC	CASSFYSYEQYF
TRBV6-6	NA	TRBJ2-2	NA	TGTGCCAGCATTGAGGTAGCGGACACCGGGGAGCTGTTTTTT	CASIEVADTGELFF
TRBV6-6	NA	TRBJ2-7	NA	TGTGCCAGCAGTTACTCGCAGGGCTCCTACGAGCAGTACTTC	CASSYSQGSYEQYF
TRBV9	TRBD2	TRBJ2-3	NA	TGTGCCAGCAGCGGTGGGACTAGCGGGTCCCCGGGTACGCAGTATTTT	CASSGGTSGSPGTQYF
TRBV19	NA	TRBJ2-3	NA	TGTGCCAGTAGTATCGTGTCAGATACGCAGTATTTT	CASSIVSDTQYF
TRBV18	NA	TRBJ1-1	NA	TGTGCCAGCCGCCCAGGGCCGGACACTGAAGCTTTCTTT	CASRPGPDTEAFF
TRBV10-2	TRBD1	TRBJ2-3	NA	TGCGCCAGCAGTGAGAGGACAGGGGGAGGTTATACGCAGTATTTT	CASSERTGGGYTQYF
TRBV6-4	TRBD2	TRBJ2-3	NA	TGTGCCAGCAGTGACGACCTGATGACTAGCGGGAGAGGGCCAGATACGCAGTATTTT	CASSDDLMTSGRGPDTQYF
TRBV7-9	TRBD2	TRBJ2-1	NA	TGTGCCAGCAGCTTTCTAGCGGGTGGGTTTAATGAGCAGTTCTTC	CASSFLAGGFNEQFF
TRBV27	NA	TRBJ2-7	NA	TGTGCCAGCAGTTTAATGGGCGGGTGGGCCCCCAACTCCTACGAGCAGTACTTC	CASSLMGGWAPNSYEQYF
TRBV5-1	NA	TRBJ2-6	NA	TGCGCCAGCAGCTTGGGGCGGGCGGTAAGCTCTGGGGCCAACGTCCTGACTTTC	CASSLGRAVSSGANVLTF
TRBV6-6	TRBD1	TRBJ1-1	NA	TGTGCCAGCAGTCAAAAGAACAGGGGAGGTGGTGAAGCTTTCTTT	CASSQKNRGGGEAFF
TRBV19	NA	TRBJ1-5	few	TGTGCCAGTAGTAAAAGACAGAATAGCAATCAGCCCCAGCATTTT	CASSKRQNSNQPQHF
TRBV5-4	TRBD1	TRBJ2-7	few	TGTGCCAGCAGCTTGCTTGGGGGACAGGGACTCTACGAGCAGTACTTC	CASSLLGGQGLYEQYF
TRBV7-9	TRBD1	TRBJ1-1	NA	TGTGCCAGCAGCTTAGCGAGAGGGGGCTCCACTGAAGCTTTCTTT	CASSLARGGSTEAFF
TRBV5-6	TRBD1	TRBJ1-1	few	TGTGCCAGCAGCTCCGGGACAGAGAACACTGAAGCTTTCTTT	CASSSGTENTEAFF
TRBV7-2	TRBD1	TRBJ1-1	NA	TGTGCCAGCAGAAGAACAGGGGGCGAGGGGAACACTGAAGCTTTCTTT	CASRRTGGEGNTEAFF
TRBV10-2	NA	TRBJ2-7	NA	TGCGCCAGCAGGCGGGACAGCTCCTACGAGCAGTACTTC	CASRRDSSYEQYF
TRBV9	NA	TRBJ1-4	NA	TGTGCCAGCAGCGCCAGGGGATCAACTAATGAAAAACTGTTTTTT	CASSARGSTNEKLFF